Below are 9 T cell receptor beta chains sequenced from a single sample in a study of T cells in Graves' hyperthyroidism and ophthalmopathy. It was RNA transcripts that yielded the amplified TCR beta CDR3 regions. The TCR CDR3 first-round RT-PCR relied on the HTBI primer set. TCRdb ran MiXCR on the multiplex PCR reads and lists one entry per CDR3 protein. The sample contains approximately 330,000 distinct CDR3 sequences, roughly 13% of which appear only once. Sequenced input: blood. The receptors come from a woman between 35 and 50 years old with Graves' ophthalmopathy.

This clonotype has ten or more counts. The CDR3 spells CASSLRQANNSPLHF. The CDR3 bases are TGTGCCAGCAGTTTACGACAGGCGAATAATTCACCCCTCCACTTT. The V call is TRBV3-1, the J call TRBJ1-6; weak D call: TRBD1 (6 bases). CDR3 length equals 15 residues. V lost 6 bases and J 5 bases, leaving 14 bases between the germline ends. Germline CDR1 reads LGHDT; CDR2 reads YNNKEL (reference sequence).

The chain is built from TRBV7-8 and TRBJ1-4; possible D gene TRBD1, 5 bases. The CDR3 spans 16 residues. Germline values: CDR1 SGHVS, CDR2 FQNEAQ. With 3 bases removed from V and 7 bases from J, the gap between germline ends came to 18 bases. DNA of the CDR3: TGTGCCAGCAGCTTTCTGAATAGGCAGGGTGGTGAAAAACTGTTTTTT. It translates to CASSFLNRQGGEKLFF.

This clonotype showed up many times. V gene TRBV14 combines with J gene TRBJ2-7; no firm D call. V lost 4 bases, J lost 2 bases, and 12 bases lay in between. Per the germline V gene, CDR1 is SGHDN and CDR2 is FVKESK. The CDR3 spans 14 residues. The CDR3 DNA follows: TGTGCCAGCAGCCCCCGACTGGAGCCCTACGAGCAGTACTTC. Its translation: CASSPRLEPYEQYF.

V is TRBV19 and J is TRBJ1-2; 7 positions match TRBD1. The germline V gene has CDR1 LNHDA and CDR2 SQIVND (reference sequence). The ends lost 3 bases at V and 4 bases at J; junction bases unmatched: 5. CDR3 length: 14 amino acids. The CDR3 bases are TGTGCCAGTAGTATGGTACAGGGGAGCTATGGCTACACCTTC. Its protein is CASSMVQGSYGYTF.

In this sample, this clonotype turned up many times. This chain's CDR3 is CASSDTANYGYTF. CDR3 bases: TGCGCCAGCAGTGACACCGCTAACTATGGCTACACCTTC. This chain links TRBV10-2 with TRBJ1-2; no definite D call. CDR3 length equals 13 residues. Germline loops: CDR1 WSHSY, CDR2 SAAADI. Trimming shortened V by 3 bases and J by 0 bases, and 5 bases separated the two germline ends.

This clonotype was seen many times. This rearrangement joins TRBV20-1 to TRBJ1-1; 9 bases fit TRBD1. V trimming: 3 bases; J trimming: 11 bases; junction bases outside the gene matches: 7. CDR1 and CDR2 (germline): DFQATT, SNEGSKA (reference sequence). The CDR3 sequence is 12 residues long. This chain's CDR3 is CSARDTTGGAFF. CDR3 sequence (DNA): TGCAGTGCTAGGGACACGACAGGGGGGGCTTTCTTT.

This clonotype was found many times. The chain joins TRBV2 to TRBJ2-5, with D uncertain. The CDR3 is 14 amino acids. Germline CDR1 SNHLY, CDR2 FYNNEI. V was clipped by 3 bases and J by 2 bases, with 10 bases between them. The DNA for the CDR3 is TGTGCCAGCAGTGACAGCCGTTTTCAAGAGACCCAGTACTTC. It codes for CASSDSRFQETQYF.

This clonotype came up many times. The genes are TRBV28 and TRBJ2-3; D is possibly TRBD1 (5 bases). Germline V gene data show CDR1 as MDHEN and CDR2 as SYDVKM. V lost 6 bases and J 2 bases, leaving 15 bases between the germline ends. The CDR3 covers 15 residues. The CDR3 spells CASRTRQSYTDTQYF. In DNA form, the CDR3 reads TGTGCCAGCAGGACCCGACAGAGTTACACAGATACGCAGTATTTT. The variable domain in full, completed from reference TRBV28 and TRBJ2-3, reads DVKVTQSSRYLVKRTGEKVFLECVQDMDHENMFWYRQDPGLGLRLIYFSYDVKMKEKGDIPEGYSVSREKKERFSLILESASTNQTSMYLCASRTRQSYTDTQYFGPGTRLTVL.

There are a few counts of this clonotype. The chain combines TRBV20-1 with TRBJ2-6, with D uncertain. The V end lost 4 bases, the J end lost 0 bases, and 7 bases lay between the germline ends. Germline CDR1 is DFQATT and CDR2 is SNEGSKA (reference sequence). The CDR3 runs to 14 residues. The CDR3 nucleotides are TGCAGTGCTAACAGACACTCTGGGGCCAACGTCCTGACTTTC. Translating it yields CSANRHSGANVLTF.